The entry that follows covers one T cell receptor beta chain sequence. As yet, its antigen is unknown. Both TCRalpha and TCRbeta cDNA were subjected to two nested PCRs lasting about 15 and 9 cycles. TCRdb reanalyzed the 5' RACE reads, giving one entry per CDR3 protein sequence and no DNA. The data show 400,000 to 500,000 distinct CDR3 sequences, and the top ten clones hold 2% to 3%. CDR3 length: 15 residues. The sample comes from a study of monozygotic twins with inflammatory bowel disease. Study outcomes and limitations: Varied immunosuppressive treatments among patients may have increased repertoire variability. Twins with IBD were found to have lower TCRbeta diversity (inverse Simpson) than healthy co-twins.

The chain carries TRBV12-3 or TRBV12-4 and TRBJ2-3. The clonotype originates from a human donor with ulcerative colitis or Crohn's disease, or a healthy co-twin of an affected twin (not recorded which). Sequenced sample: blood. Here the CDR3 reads CASSFEGFSTDTQYF.